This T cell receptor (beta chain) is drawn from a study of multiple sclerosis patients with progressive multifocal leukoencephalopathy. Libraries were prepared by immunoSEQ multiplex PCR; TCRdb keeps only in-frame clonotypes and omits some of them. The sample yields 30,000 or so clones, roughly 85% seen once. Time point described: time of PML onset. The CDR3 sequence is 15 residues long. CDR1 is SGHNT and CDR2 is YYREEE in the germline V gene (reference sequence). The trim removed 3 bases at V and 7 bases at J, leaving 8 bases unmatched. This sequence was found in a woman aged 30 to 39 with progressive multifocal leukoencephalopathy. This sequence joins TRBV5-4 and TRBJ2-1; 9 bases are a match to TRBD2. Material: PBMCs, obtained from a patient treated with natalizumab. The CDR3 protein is CASSSLAGAANEQFF. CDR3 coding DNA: TGTGCCAGCAGCTCTTTAGCGGGGGCTGCGAATGAGCAGTTCTTC.